This T cell receptor (beta chain) was profiled in a study of T cell changes during pregnancy in multiple sclerosis (dated by TCRdb to between 2018 and 2021). Looking at the study overall: Changes in the T cell repertoire over the course of pregnancy were examined in this study in women with multiple sclerosis.

Libraries were made using the immunoSEQ multiplex PCR assay. The table was pulled from immuneACCESS by TCRdb, which kept in-frame rearrangements only. Such tables lose some clones; where checked, under half of the loss comes from unresolved V genes, and the rest has no known cause. This sample holds tens of thousands of clones; 85% to 95% were observed only once. The ten largest clones take up 0.36% of the sample. CDR1 SNHLY and CDR2 FYNNEI are derived from the germline V gene. From the cysteine up to the phenylalanine, the CDR3 has a length of 15 residues. Only the CDR3 DNA is retained, 45 bases long and in frame from the first base. The germline ends are 21 bases apart after V is trimmed by 7 bases and J by 8 bases. Note on this clone: Its antigen remains undetermined. There are no base qualities to consult, and no much larger clone falls within one base.

This material consisted of CD4+ T cells from peripheral blood mononuclear cells, taken before pregnancy. The sequence was collected from a female donor with multiple sclerosis, enrolled in a pregnancy study. The chain is encoded by TRBV2 joined to TRBJ1-3, and the D gene may be TRBD1, 5 bases matching. The CDR3 is CASTGHGAGLDTIYF. The DNA sequence is as follows: TGTGCCAGCACCGGACATGGGGCAGGCTTAGACACCATATATTTT.